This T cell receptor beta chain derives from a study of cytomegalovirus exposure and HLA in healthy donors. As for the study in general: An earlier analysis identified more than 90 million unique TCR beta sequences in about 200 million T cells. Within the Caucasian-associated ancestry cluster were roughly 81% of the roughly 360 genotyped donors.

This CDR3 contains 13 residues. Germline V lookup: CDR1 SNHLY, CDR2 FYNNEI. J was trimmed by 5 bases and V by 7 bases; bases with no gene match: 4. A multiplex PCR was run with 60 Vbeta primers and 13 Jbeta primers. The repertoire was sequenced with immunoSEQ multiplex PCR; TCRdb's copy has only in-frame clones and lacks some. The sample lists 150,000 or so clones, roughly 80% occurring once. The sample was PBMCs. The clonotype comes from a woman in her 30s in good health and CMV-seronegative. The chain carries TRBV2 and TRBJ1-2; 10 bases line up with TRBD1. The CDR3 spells CASNGQGEYGYTF. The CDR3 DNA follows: TGTGCCAGCAATGGACAGGGGGAATATGGCTACACCTTC.